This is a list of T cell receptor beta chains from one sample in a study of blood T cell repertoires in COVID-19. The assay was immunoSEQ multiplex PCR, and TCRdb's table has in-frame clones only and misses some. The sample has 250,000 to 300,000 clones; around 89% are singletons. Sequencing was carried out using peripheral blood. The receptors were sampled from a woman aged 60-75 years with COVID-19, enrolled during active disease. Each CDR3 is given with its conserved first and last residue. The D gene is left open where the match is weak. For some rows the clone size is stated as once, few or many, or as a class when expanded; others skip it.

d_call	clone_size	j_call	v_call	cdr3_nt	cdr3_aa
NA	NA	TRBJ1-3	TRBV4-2	TGTGCCAGCAGCCAAGTCACAGGGACTGGAAACACCATATATTTT	CASSQVTGTGNTIYF
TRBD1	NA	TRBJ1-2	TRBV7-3	TGTGCCAGCAGCCCTCGGGACAGGGGGCCGGACTATGGCTACACCTTC	CASSPRDRGPDYGYTF
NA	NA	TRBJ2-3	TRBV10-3	TGTGCCGCCCTGTCGTCTGATACTAGCACAGATACGCAGTATTTT	CAALSSDTSTDTQYF
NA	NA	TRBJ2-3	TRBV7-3	TGTGCCAGCAAGCGCGGGTCTTGGGATGATACGCAGTATTTT	CASKRGSWDDTQYF
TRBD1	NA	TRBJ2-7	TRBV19	TGTGCCAGTAGTTTCCCGACCGGGACAGGGTTCGAGCAGTACTTC	CASSFPTGTGFEQYF
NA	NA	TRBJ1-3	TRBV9	TGTGCCAGCAGCGTGGGAGGGGGTCCCTCTGGAAACACCATATATTTT	CASSVGGGPSGNTIYF
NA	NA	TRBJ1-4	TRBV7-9	TGTGCCAGCAGCTTTTTTATAATTTCAGGGAACGGTAATGAAAAACTGTTTTTT	CASSFFIISGNGNEKLFF
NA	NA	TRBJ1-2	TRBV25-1	TGTGCCAGCAGTGTACAGGGACCTAACTATGGCTACACCTTC	CASSVQGPNYGYTF
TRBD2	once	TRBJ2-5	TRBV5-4	TGTGCCAGCAGCTTACGGACTAGCGGGGGGACCCAGTACTTC	CASSLRTSGGTQYF
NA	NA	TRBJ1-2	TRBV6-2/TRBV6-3	TGTGCCAGCAGCCAAGGGGGAGACAGAGTGGGCTACACCTTC	CASSQGGDRVGYTF
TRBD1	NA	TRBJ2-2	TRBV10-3	TGTGCCGCTACAGGGGACACCGGGGAGCTGTTTTTT	CAATGDTGELFF
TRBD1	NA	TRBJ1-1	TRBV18	TGTGCCAGCTCACCAAGGACAGGGATTATTGACACTGAAGCTTTCTTT	CASSPRTGIIDTEAFF
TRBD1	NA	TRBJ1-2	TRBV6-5	TGTGCCAGCAGCCCAAGGGACAGCGGGCAACGTGGCTACACCTTC	CASSPRDSGQRGYTF
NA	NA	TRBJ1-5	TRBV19	TGTGCCAGTACCCAAGAACAGGGAAGTTATAGCAATCAGCCCCAGCATTTT	CASTQEQGSYSNQPQHF
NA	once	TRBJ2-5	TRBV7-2	TGTGCCAGCAGCTTAGATCCGGGACTGGAGACCCAGTACTTC	CASSLDPGLETQYF
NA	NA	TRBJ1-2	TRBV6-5	TGTGCCAGCAGTTATTCGCCTCAACCTGCGGAGGGCTACACCTTC	CASSYSPQPAEGYTF
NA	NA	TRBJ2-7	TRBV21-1	TGTGCCAGCAGCCCCACGGGGGATGGGACAGGGGGCCACGAGCAGTACTTC	CASSPTGDGTGGHEQYF
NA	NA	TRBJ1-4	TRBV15	TGTGCCACCCGGGGGAGCAAGATAGTCGGGAAACTGTTTTTT	CATRGSKIVGKLFF
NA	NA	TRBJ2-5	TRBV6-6	TGTGCCAGCAAACTCATGGGGCCCTGGTCGGAGACCCAGTACTTC	CASKLMGPWSETQYF
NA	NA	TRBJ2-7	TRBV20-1	TGCAGTGCTAGCGCGGTTTACGAGCAGTACTTC	CSASAVYEQYF
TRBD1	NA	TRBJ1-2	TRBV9	TGTGCCAGCAGCGCCTTGGACAGGGTTTTTAATGGCTACACCTTC	CASSALDRVFNGYTF
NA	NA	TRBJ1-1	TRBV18	TGTGCCAGCTCACCTCCAGTGAACACTGAAGCTTTCTTT	CASSPPVNTEAFF
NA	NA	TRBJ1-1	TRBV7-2	TGTGCCAGCAGCTTAGGGCAGCGGCAGGCTTTCTTT	CASSLGQRQAFF
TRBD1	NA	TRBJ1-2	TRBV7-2	TGTGCCAGCAGCGCCCGACAGGGGGCGGATGGCTACACCTTC	CASSARQGADGYTF
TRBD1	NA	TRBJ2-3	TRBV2	TGTGCCAGCAGTTCCCGACAGGGGAGCACAGATACGCAGTATTTT	CASSSRQGSTDTQYF
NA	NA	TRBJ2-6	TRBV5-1	TGCGCCAGCAGCCCGCGGTCCCTATCTGGGGCCAACGTCCTGACTTTC	CASSPRSLSGANVLTF
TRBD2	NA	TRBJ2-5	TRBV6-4	TGTGCCAGCAGTGCCTCACTAGCGGGGAACGAAGAGACCCAGTACTTC	CASSASLAGNEETQYF
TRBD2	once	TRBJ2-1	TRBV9	TGTGCCAGCGCCGGGGGGGAGGGCCTCAATGAGCAGTTCTTC	CASAGGEGLNEQFF
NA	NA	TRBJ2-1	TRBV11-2	TGTGCCAGCAGCCTCACGGGCGGGGTAGGAAATGAGCAGTTCTTC	CASSLTGGVGNEQFF
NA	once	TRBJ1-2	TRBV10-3	TGTGCCATCAGTGAGTCAAGCAGGGTTGGTTATGGCTACACCTTC	CAISESSRVGYGYTF
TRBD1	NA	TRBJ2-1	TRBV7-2	TGTGCCAGCAGCTTAGGGGAAGGGGGCTGGAATGAGCAGTTCTTC	CASSLGEGGWNEQFF
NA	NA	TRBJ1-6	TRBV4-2	TGTGCCAGCAGCCAAGACGCAGGATCCTATAATTCACCCCTCCACTTT	CASSQDAGSYNSPLHF